The next 21 T cell receptor beta chains were all read from a single sample in a study of blood T cell repertoires in COVID-19. The method was immunoSEQ multiplex PCR; TCRdb's version includes in-frame clones alone and lacks a portion of them. In the table there are hundreds of thousands of clones, about 91% of which are singletons. Sequenced: PBMCs or T cells enriched from blood (not recorded which). The receptor source for this set is a woman aged 40 to 50 with acute COVID-19.

This chain links TRBV6-6 with TRBJ1-4, with D perhaps matching TRBD1 (5 bases). Germline V gene sequence: CDR1 MNHNY, CDR2 SVGAGI (reference sequence). With 6 bases removed from V and 4 bases from J, the gap between germline ends came to 15 bases. CDR3 length equals 15 residues. CDR3 loop: CASSRRGELNEKLFF. CDR3 DNA: TGTGCCAGCAGCAGGCGGGGGGAACTTAATGAAAAACTGTTTTTT.

The rearrangement links TRBV18 to TRBJ1-2, with 7 bases that match TRBD1. This CDR3 has 13 amino acids. Germline V gives CDR1 KGHSH, CDR2 LQKENI. The V gene end was trimmed by 5 bases and the J gene end by 7 bases; junction bases not matched to a gene: 7. The CDR3 spells CASSIGQEFGYTF. CDR3 nucleotides: TGTGCCAGCTCAATTGGACAGGAGTTTGGCTACACCTTC.

This clone is a singleton in its sample. This chain connects TRBV5-1 to TRBJ2-5; TRBD1 is a possible D gene (6 bases). Germline loops: CDR1 SGHRS, CDR2 YFSETQ. The V end was cut by 0 bases, the J end by 2 bases, with 11 bases between. The CDR3 sequence is 15 residues long. DNA of the CDR3: TGCGCCAGCAGCTTGGGGGGGCGTCTACAAGAGACCCAGTACTTC. This sequence encodes CASSLGGRLQETQYF.

In its sample, this clone was seen once. The chain uses TRBV3-1 (or the pseudogene TRBV3-2) and TRBJ1-1; no reliable D call. Between the trimmed V and J ends, which lost 1 base and 3 bases, there was a span of 9 bases. The length of the CDR3 is 14 residues. Germline loops: CDR1 LGHDT, CDR2 YNNKEL (reference sequence). The CDR3 region is CASSQGVAYTEAFF. CDR3 DNA: TGTGCCAGCAGCCAAGGTGTGGCATACACTGAAGCTTTCTTT.

The rearrangement uses TRBV30 and TRBJ1-1; D not certain. The CDR3 totals 13 residues. V was cut by 4 bases and J by 2 bases, with 11 bases left in between. Germline lookup yields CDR1 GTSNPN and CDR2 SVGIG (reference sequence). The CDR3 reads CAWTGLTNTEAFF. CDR3 DNA: TGTGCCTGGACGGGTCTTACAAACACTGAAGCTTTCTTT. Together with reference TRBV30 and TRBJ1-1, the CDR3 gives the full variable domain: SQTIHQWPATLVQPVGSPLSLECTVEGTSNPNLYWYRQAAGRGLQLLFYSVGIGQISSEVPQNLSASRPQDRQFILSSKKLLLSDSGFYLCAWTGLTNTEAFFGQGTRLTVV.

The chain employs TRBV5-1 and TRBJ1-2; a possible D gene is TRBD1 (5 bases). Germline loops: CDR1 SGHRS, CDR2 YFSETQ. The CDR3 loop spans 13 amino acids. V was shortened by 5 bases and J by 1 base, with 9 bases between the two germline ends. The CDR3 here is CASSDSLNYGYTF. Written as DNA, the CDR3 is TGCGCCAGCAGTGACAGCCTTAACTATGGCTACACCTTC.

Only a few counts were recorded for this clone. The chain couples TRBV3-1 (or the pseudogene TRBV3-2) to TRBJ1-2, with D unclear. This CDR3 is built from 13 residues. V lost 3 bases, J lost 4 bases, and 9 bases lay in between. The germline V gene encodes CDR1 LGHDT and CDR2 YNNKEL (reference sequence). CDR3 bases: TGTGCCAGCAGCCAGCTGGCTTTCTATGGCTACACCTTC. This codes for CASSQLAFYGYTF.

J is TRBJ2-1 and V is TRBV28; 7 nucleotides match TRBD1. V trimming: 4 bases; J trimming: 0 bases; junction bases outside the gene matches: 9. This CDR3 is 17 amino acids long. Germline V gene data show CDR1 as MDHEN and CDR2 as SYDVKM. In DNA, the CDR3 is TGTGCCAGCAGTTCCCCGGGACAGTGGAGCTCCTACAATGAGCAGTTCTTC. This codes for CASSSPGQWSSYNEQFF.

This clone turned up a few times. V gene TRBV19 combines with J gene TRBJ2-7; possibly TRBD2 for D (5 bases). CDR3 length: 14 residues. Trimming shortened V by 6 bases and J by 0 bases, and 12 bases separated the two germline ends. Germline V gene data show CDR1 as LNHDA and CDR2 as SQIVND (reference sequence). CDR3 loop: CASREDGSSYEQYF. CDR3 sequence (DNA): TGTGCCAGTAGGGAGGACGGAAGCTCCTACGAGCAGTACTTC.

This chain joins TRBV7-9 and TRBJ1-1, with 7 bases aligning to TRBD1. The CDR3 runs 15 residues. Germline CDR1 and CDR2: SEHNR and FQNEAQ (reference sequence). V lost 1 base, J lost 2 bases, and 4 bases stayed unmatched. The CDR3 DNA is TGTGCCAGCAGCTTAGGACAGGGTTATAACACTGAAGCTTTCTTT. Translating it yields CASSLGQGYNTEAFF.

The chain joins TRBV18 to TRBJ1-5, with 8 bases that match TRBD1. There are 15 residues in the CDR3. V shed 3 bases, J shed 5 bases, and the junction held 6 bases outside the gene matches. Germline CDR1 reads KGHSH; CDR2 reads LQKENI. This CDR3 reads CASSPGQGRDQPQHF. The CDR3 coding sequence is TGTGCCAGCTCACCCGGACAGGGTCGGGATCAGCCCCAGCATTTT.

The J gene is TRBJ1-2, the V gene TRBV28; TRBD1 matches 7 bases. There are 16 residues in the CDR3. In germline, CDR1 is MDHEN, CDR2 SYDVKM. The V segment lost 4 bases and the J segment 2 bases; nucleotides outside the gene matches: 10. The CDR3 coding sequence is TGTGCCAGCAGTTCTCTTCCATGGGACAGCAACTATGGCTACACCTTC. It is translated as CASSSLPWDSNYGYTF.

The V and J genes are TRBV9 and TRBJ2-7; 10 bases line up with TRBD2. V dropped 0 bases and J dropped 6; count of bases not matched to a gene: 6. Germline V lookup: CDR1 SGDLS, CDR2 YYNGEE. The CDR3 spans 15 residues. The CDR3 sequence is CASSVEGLAGAEQYF. The DNA of the CDR3 is TGTGCCAGCAGCGTAGAGGGGCTAGCGGGAGCCGAGCAGTACTTC.

The chain has TRBV27 and TRBJ1-6; a weak D match, TRBD1 (5 bases). Germline V gene sequence: CDR1 MNHEY, CDR2 SMNVEV (reference sequence). Trimming shortened V by 6 bases and J by 11 bases, and 17 bases separated the two germline ends. The CDR3 totals 14 residues. CDR3 sequence: CASSAAGYGTPLHF. Written as DNA, the CDR3 is TGTGCCAGCAGCGCGGCAGGGTATGGCACACCCCTCCACTTT.

The rearrangement joins TRBV28 to TRBJ2-7, with 7 positions matching TRBD1. V lost 8 bases to trimming and J lost 5 bases; unmatched junction nucleotides: 6. The CDR3 extends over 12 amino acids. Germline CDR1 MDHEN, CDR2 SYDVKM. In DNA, the CDR3 is TGTGCCAGCGAAGGGGGCTACAACGAGCAGTACTTC. Translated: CASEGGYNEQYF.

The chain has TRBV15 and TRBJ2-2, with D perhaps TRBD1 (5 bases). The germline CDR1 and CDR2 sequences are LNHNV and YYDKDF (reference sequence). With 5 bases removed from V and 0 bases from J, the gap between germline ends came to 19 bases. The CDR3 covers 18 residues. The CDR3: CATSQDTIHSANTGELFF. The CDR3 DNA reads as TGTGCCACCAGCCAGGACACCATACACAGCGCGAACACCGGGGAGCTGTTTTTT.

This clone was observed a single time. The chain links TRBV6-5 to TRBJ1-1; maybe TRBD1 (5 bases). The germline V and J ends were trimmed by 6 bases and 2 bases, with 13 bases remaining between them. The CDR3 is 14 residues long. CDR1 is MNHEY and CDR2 is SVGAGI in the germline V gene. DNA of the CDR3: TGTGCCAGCAGCCGGGGGGGAAGAAACACTGAAGCTTTCTTT. This codes for CASSRGGRNTEAFF.

The chain carries TRBV10-3 and TRBJ2-3, with 7 bases matching TRBD2. CDR3 length equals 12 residues. V lost 8 bases and J lost 3; bases outside the gene matches: 2. Germline assignment: CDR1 ENHRY and CDR2 SYGVKD. DNA for the CDR3: TGTGCCATCGGGACTATTACAGATACGCAGTATTTT. The encoded protein is CAIGTITDTQYF.

The rearrangement links TRBV19 to TRBJ2-7, with TRBD2 matching over 13 bases. Germline V gives CDR1 LNHDA, CDR2 SQIVND (reference sequence). The V and J ends lost 4 bases and 3 bases, in that order; junction bases with no gene match: 9. The CDR3 runs 17 residues. The CDR3 nucleotides are TGTGCCAGTAGTAGAACCGGGACTAGCGGGGTGAACTACGAGCAGTACGTC. Encoded protein: CASSRTGTSGVNYEQYV.

This clone was observed once. The J gene is TRBJ1-4, the V gene TRBV7-9, with TRBD1 matching over 10 bases. Trimming took 5 bases from V and 8 from J; bases not matched to a gene: 5. This CDR3 has 14 residues. The V gene's germline CDR1 is SEHNR and CDR2 FQNEAQ (reference sequence). CDR3 sequence (DNA): TGTGCCAGCAGCGGGACAGGGGTGCGGGAAAAACTGTTTTTT. Translated, it gives CASSGTGVREKLFF.

The chain is built from TRBV5-4 and TRBJ2-1, with 7 positions matching TRBD1. With 0 bases clipped from V and 2 bases from J, the junction kept 2 bases outside the gene matches. Germline V gene lookup returns CDR1 SGHNT and CDR2 YYREEE (reference sequence). CDR3 length: 15 residues. The DNA of the CDR3 is TGTGCCAGCAGCTTGGACAGGGGAGCCTACAATGAGCAGTTCTTC. As protein: CASSLDRGAYNEQFF.